Sequencing of this T cell receptor beta chain was carried out in a study of T cells in Graves' hyperthyroidism and ophthalmopathy. Overall study context: Peripheral blood was obtained at initial diagnosis, preceding any treatment.

The TCR beta CDR3 regions underwent amplification using RNA transcripts as the source. An initial round of RT-PCR targeting the TCR CDR3 relied on the HTBI primer set. MiXCR, run by TCRdb on the multiplex PCR reads, gives a single entry per CDR3 protein. The repertoire includes over 350,000 distinct CDR3 sequences, about 14% of them detected once, and around 30% sits in the top ten. This clonotype was detected many times. What it binds is not known. The CDR3 totals 13 residues. Per germline, CDR1 SGHKS and CDR2 YYEKEE (reference sequence). V lost 4 bases, J lost 3 bases, and 4 bases stayed unmatched. Whole-study results and caveats: Prediction of ophthalmopathy progression came a median around 6.5 months pre-onset.

The TCR originated in a man aged 45 to 65 with Graves' ophthalmopathy. The V gene is TRBV5-5, the J gene TRBJ2-7, with 7 bases that match TRBD1. The source material was blood. CDR3 coding DNA: TGTGCCAGCAGCCCTCAGGGGGACTACGAGCAGTACTTC. Translated: CASSPQGDYEQYF.